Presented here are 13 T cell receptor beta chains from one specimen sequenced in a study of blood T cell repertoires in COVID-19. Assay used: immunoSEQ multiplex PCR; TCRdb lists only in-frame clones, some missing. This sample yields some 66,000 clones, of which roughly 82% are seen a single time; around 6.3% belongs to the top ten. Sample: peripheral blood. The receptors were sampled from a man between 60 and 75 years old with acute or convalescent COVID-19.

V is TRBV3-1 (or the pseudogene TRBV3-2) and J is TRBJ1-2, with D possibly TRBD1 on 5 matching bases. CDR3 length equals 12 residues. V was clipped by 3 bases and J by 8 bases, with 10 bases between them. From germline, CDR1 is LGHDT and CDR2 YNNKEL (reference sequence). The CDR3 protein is CASSQTETGYTF. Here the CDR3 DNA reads TGTGCCAGCAGCCAGACAGAGACCGGCTACACCTTC.

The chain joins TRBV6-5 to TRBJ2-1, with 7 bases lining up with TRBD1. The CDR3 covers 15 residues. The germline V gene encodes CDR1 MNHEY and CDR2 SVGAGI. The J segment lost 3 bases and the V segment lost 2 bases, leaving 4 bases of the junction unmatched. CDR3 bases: TGTGCCAGCAGTTACGAGGGGGCAGGCTACAATGAGCAGTTCTTC. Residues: CASSYEGAGYNEQFF.

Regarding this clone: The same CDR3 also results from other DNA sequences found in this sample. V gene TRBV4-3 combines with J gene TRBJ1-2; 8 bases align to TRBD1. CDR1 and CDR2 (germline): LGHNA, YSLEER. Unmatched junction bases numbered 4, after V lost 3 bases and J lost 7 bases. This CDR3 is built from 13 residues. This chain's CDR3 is CASSHRTGGGYTF. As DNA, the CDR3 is TGCGCCAGCAGCCACCGAACAGGGGGTGGCTACACCTTC.

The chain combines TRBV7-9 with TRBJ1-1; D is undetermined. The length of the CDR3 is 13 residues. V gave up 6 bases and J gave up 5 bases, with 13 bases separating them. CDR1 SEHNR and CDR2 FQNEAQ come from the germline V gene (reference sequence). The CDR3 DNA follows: TGTGCCAGCAGGGAAATAGGAGGAACTGAAGCTTTCTTT. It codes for CASREIGGTEAFF.

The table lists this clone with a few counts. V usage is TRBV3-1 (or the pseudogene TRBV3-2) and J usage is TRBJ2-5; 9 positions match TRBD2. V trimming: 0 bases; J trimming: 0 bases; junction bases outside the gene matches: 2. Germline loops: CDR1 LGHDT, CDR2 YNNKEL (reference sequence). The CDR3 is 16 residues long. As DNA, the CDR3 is TGTGCCAGCAGCCAAGACCTAGCGGGGAACCAAGAGACCCAGTACTTC. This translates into CASSQDLAGNQETQYF.

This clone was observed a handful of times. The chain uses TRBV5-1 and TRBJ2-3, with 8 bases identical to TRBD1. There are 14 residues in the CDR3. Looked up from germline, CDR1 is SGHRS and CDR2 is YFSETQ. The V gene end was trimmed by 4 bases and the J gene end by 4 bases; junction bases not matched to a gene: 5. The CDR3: CASSEDRAADTQYF. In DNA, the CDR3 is TGCGCCAGCAGCGAGGACAGGGCCGCAGATACGCAGTATTTT. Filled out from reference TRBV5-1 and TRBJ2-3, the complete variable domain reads KAGVTQTPRYLIKTRGQQVTLSCSPISGHRSVSWYQQTPGQGLQFLFEYFSETQRNKGNFPGRFSGRQFSNSRSEMNVSTLELGDSALYLCASSEDRAADTQYFGPGTRLTVL.

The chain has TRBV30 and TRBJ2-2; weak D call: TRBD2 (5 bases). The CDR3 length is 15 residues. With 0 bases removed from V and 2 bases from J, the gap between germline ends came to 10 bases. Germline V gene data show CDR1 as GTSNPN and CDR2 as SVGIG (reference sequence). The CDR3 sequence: CAWSVWRTNTGELFF. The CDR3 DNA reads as TGTGCCTGGAGTGTTTGGAGGACCAACACCGGGGAGCTGTTTTTT.

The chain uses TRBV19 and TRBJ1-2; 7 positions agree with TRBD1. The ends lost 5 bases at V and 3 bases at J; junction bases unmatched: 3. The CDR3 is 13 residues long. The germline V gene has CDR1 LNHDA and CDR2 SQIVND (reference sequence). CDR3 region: CASSDDRDYGYTF. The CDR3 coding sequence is TGTGCCAGTAGTGACGACAGGGACTATGGCTACACCTTC.

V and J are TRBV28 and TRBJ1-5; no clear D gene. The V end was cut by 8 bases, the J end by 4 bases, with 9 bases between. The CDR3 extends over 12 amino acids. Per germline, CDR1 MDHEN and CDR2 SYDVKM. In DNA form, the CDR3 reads TGTGCCAGCCAGAGGGAGAATCAGCCCCAGCATTTT. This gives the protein CASQRENQPQHF.

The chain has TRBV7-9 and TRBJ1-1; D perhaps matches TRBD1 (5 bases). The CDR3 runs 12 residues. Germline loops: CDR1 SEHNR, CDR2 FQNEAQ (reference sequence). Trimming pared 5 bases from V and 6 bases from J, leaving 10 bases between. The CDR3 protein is CASSPTVSEAFF. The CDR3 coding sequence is TGTGCCAGCAGCCCGACAGTCTCTGAAGCTTTCTTT.

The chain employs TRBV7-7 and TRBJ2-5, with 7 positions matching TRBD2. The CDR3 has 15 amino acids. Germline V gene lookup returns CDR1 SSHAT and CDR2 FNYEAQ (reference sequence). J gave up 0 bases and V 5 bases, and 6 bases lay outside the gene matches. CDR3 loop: CASSPGTNYQETQYF. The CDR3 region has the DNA TGTGCCAGCAGCCCCGGGACTAACTACCAAGAGACCCAGTACTTC.

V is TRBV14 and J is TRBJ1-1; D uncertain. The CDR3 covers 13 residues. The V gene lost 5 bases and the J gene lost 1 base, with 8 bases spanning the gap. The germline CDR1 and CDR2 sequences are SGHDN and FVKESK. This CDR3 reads CASSYTRNTEAFF. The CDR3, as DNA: TGTGCCAGCAGCTACACACGGAACACTGAAGCTTTCTTT. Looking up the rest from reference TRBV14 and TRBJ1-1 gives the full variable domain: EAGVTQFPSHSVIEKGQTVTLRCDPISGHDNLYWYRRVMGKEIKFLLHFVKESKQDESGMPNNRFLAERTGGTYSTLKVQPAELEDSGVYFCASSYTRNTEAFFGQGTRLTVV.

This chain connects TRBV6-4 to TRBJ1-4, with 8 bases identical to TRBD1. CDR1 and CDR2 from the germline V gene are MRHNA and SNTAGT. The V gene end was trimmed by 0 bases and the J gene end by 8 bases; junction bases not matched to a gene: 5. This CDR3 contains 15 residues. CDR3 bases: TGTGCCAGCAGTGACTCGGCGGGACAGGTGGAAAAACTGTTTTTT. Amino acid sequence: CASSDSAGQVEKLFF.